The clone carrying this T cell receptor beta chain was picked up many times. Antigen specificity is unknown. A read error may produce the germline difference seen at one junction end. The sample comes from a study of T-cell reconstitution after alpha-beta-depleted transplantation in children. Study-level findings and limits: Surviving thymic progenitors and recipient T cells were the source of high TCRbeta diversity at day 60 in some patients. At one year after transplant, newly produced T cells mostly accounted for T-cell counts and diversity. Expanded graft clones numbering several hundred reportedly gave rise to alpha-beta T cells about two months after transplant.

Unique molecular identifiers were used in preparing the TCRbeta library. One entry per CDR3 protein results from TCRdb running MiXCR on the PCR reads. Among about 210,000 distinct CDR3 sequences listed, roughly 15% were seen once. Germline V gene lookup returns CDR1 SGHVS and CDR2 FQNEAQ. This CDR3 is built from 13 residues. The chain recombines TRBV7-8 with TRBJ2-1, with D possibly matching TRBD2 (5 bases). This sample comprised PBMCs, mostly from graft donor cells, obtained 360 days after TCRalphabeta/CD19-depleted stem cell transplant. This receptor was taken from a male patient between 2 and 9 years old who had a stem cell transplant for acute lymphoblastic leukemia, so the T cells may come from the graft donor. CDR3 amino acids: CASSLTRKLPSYF. The CDR3 DNA reads TGTGCCAGCAGCCTAACTAGGAAGCTCCCCAGTTACTTC.